Described below is a single TCR beta chain sequence and its context. Antigen unknown. The data derive from a study of T-cell reconstitution after alpha-beta-depleted transplantation in children. General observations from the study: At around two months after transplant, the alpha-beta T cells were reportedly derived from several hundred expanded clones that came from non-depleted graft cells. Newly produced T cells mostly provided counts and TCRbeta diversity after one year, as hyperexpanded clones declined. Surviving recipient T cells and intrathymic progenitors accounted for some patients' high TCRbeta diversity at day 60.

V was shortened by 2 bases and J by 10 bases, with 9 bases between the two germline ends. The CDR3 covers 11 residues. CDR1 and CDR2 from the germline V gene are SGHDN and FVKESK. Unique molecular identifiers were built into the TCRbeta library. MiXCR, applied by TCRdb to the PCR reads, yields one record per CDR3 protein. Of around 420,000 distinct CDR3 sequences in the sample, 15% to 20% were seen once. The sequence came from a boy under two years old who had a stem cell transplant for Wiskott-Aldrich syndrome, so the T cells may come from the graft donor. The J gene is TRBJ2-7, the V gene TRBV14; the D is unclear. The sequencing here drew on PBMCs, mostly from graft donor cells, taken 360 days after TCRalphabeta/CD19-depleted stem cell transplant. CDR3 nucleotides: TGTGCCAGCAGCCAATGGCGAAGACAGTACTTC. Translating gives CASSQWRRQYF. The whole variable domain, remainder taken from reference TRBV14 and TRBJ2-7, is EAGVTQFPSHSVIEKGQTVTLRCDPISGHDNLYWYRRVMGKEIKFLLHFVKESKQDESGMPNNRFLAERTGGTYSTLKVQPAELEDSGVYFCASSQWRRQYFGPGTRLTVT.